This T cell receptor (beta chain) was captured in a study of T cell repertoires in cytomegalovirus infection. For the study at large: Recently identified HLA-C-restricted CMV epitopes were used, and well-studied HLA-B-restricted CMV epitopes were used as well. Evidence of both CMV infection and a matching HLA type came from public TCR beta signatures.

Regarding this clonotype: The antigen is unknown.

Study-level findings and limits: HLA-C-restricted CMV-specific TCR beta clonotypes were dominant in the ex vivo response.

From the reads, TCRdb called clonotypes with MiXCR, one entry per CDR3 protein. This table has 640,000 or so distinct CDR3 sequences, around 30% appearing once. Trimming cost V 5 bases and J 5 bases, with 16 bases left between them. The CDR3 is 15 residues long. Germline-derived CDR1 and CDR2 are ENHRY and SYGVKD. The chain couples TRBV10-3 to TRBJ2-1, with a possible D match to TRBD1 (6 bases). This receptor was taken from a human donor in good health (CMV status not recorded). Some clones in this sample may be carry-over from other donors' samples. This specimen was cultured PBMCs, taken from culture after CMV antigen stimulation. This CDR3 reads CAISLRARGNNEQFF. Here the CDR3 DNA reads TGTGCCATCAGTTTGAGGGCCAGGGGAAACAATGAGCAGTTCTTC.